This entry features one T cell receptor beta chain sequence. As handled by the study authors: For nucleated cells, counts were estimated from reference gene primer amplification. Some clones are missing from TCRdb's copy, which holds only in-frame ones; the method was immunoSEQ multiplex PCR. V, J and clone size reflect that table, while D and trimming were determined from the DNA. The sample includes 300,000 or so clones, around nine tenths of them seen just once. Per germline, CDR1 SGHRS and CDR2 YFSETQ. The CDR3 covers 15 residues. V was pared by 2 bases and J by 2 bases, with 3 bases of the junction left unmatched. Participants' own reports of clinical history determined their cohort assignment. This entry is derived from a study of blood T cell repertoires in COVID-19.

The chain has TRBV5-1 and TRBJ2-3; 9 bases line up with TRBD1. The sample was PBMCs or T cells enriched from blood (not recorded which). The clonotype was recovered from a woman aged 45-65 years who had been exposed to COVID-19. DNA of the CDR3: TGCGCCAGCAGCTTCCGGACAGGGGACACAGATACGCAGTATTTT. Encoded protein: CASSFRTGDTDTQYF.